This T cell receptor beta chain was captured in a study of T cells in Graves' hyperthyroidism and ophthalmopathy. RNA transcripts served as the template for amplifying TCR beta CDR3 regions. In the first-round RT-PCR of the TCR CDR3, the HTBI primer set was used. A single record per CDR3 protein comes from TCRdb applying MiXCR to the multiplex PCR reads. The sample lists about 380,000 distinct CDR3 sequences, less than 20% occurring once. This CDR3 has 17 residues. Germline CDR1 SEHNR, CDR2 FQNEAQ (reference sequence). Germline trimming cut 5 bases from V and 6 bases from J; bases unmatched to any gene: 10. PBMCs were sourced from roughly 10 ml fresh peripheral blood.

The sequenced sample was blood. This clonotype was obtained from a young man with Graves' ophthalmopathy. V is TRBV7-9 and J is TRBJ2-7; 16 nucleotides match TRBD2. The CDR3 nucleotides read TGTGCCAGCAGCGAAACCGGGACTAGCGGGGGGGCCATCGAGCAGTACTTC. It encodes CASSETGTSGGAIEQYF.